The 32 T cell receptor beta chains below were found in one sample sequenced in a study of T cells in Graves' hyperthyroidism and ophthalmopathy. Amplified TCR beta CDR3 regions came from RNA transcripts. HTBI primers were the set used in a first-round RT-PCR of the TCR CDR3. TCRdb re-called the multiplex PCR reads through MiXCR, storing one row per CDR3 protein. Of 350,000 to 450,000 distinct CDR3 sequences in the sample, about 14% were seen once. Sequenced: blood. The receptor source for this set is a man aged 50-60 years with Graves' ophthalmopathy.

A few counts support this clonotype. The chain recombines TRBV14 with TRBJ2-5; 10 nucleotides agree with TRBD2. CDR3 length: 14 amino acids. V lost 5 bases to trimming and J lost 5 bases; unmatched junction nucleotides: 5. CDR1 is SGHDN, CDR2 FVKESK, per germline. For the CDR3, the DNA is TGTGCCAGCAGCGAGGGACTAGCGTGGGAGACCCAGTACTTC. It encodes CASSEGLAWETQYF.

CDR3 amino acids: CASSYENTEAFF. CDR3 bases: TGTGCCAGCAGTTACGAAAACACTGAAGCTTTCTTT. The genes are TRBV14 and TRBJ1-1; D is undetermined. Trimming removed 6 bases from V and 2 bases from J, with 7 bases in between. In germline, CDR1 is SGHDN, CDR2 FVKESK. The CDR3 consists of 12 residues.

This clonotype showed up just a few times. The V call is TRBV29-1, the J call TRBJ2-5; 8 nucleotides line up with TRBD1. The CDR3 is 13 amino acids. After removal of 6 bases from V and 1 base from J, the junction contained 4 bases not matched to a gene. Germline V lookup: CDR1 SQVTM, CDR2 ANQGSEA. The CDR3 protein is CSVGTGTQETQYF. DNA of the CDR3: TGCAGCGTAGGGACAGGCACCCAAGAGACCCAGTACTTC.

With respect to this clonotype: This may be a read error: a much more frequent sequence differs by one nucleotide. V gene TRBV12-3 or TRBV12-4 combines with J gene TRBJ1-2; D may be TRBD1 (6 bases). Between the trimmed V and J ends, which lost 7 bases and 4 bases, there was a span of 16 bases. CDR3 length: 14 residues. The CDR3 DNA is TGTGCCAGCACTTCCGATGAAGGGGGCTATGGCTACACCTTC. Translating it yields CASTSDEGGYGYTF.

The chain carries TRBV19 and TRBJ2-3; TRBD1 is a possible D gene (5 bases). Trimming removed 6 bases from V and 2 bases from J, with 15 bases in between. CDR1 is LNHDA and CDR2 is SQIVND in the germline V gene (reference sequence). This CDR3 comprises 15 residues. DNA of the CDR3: TGTGCCAGTAGAAGTTCAGGGTCCCCCACAGATACGCAGTATTTT. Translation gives CASRSSGSPTDTQYF.

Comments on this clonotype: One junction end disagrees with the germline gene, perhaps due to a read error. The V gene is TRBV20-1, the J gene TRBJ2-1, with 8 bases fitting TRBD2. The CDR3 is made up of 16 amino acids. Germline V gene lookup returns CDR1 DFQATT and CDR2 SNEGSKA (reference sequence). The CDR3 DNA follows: TGCAGTGCTAGAGATTTCCGGGAGGGTAGCTACAATGAGCAGCTCTTC. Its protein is CSARDFREGSYNEQLF.

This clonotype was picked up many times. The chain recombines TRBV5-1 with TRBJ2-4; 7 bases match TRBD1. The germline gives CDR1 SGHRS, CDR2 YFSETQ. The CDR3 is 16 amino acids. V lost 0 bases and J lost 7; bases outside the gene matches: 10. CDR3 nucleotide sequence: TGCGCCAGCAGCTTGGAGGGGGTGAGGGGGCTGAACATTCAGTACTTC. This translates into CASSLEGVRGLNIQYF. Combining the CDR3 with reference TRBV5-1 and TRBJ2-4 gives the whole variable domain KAGVTQTPRYLIKTRGQQVTLSCSPISGHRSVSWYQQTPGQGLQFLFEYFSETQRNKGNFPGRFSGRQFSNSRSEMNVSTLELGDSALYLCASSLEGVRGLNIQYFGAGTRLSVL.

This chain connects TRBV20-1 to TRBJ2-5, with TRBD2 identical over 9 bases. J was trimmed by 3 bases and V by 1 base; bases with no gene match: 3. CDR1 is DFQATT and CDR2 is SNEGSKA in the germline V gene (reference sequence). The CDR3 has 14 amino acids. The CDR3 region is CSARVSSGKETQYF. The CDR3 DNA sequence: TGCAGTGCTAGAGTGTCTAGCGGGAAAGAGACCCAGTACTTC.

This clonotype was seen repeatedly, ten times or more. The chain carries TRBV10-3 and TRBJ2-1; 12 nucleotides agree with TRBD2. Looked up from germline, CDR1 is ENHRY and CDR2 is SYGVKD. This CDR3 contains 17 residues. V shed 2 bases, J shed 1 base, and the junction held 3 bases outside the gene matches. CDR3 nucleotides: TGTGCCATCAGTGAGGCGGGGACTAGCGGGTCCTACAATGAGCAGTTCTTC. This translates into CAISEAGTSGSYNEQFF.

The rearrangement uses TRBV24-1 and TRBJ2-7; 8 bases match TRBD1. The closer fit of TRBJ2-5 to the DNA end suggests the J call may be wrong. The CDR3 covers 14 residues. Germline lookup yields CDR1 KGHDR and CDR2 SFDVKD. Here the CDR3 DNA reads TGTGCCACCAGTGATTGGACAGGGTTAGAGACCCAGTACTTC. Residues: CATSDWTGLETQYF.

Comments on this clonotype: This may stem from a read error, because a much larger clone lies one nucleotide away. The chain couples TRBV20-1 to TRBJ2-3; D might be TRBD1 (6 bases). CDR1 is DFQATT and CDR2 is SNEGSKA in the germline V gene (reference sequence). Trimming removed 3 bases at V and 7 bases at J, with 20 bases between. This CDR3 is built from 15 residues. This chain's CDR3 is CSASDLTRGSYTQYF. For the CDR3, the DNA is TGCAGTGCTAGTGATTTAACTAGGGGGAGTTATACGCAGTATTTT.

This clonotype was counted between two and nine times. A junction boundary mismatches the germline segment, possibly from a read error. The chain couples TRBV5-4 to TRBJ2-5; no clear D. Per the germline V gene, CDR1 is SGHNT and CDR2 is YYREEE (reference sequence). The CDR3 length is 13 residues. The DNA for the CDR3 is TGTACCAGCAGCTTGGTAGGGTTGGAGACCCAGTACTTC. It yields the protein CTSSLVGLETQYF.

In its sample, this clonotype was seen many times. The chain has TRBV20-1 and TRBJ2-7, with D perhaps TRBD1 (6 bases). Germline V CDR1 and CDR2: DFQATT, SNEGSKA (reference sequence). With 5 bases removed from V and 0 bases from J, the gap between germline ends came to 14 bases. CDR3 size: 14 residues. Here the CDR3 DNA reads TGCAGTGCTTCCAAGACAGGCCACTCCTACGAGCAGTACTTC. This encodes CSASKTGHSYEQYF.

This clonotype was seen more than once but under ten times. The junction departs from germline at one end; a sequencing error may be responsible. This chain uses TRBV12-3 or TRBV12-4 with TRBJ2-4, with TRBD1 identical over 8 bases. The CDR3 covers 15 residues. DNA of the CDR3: TGTGCCAGCAGTTTAGGGACAGGGTTCGGAAACATTCAGTGCTTC. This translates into CASSLGTGFGNIQCF.

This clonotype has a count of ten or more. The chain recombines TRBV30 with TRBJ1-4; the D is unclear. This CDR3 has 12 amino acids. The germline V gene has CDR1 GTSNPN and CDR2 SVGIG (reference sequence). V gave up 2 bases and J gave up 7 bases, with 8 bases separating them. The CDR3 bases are TGTGCCTGGAGTACTGCGGCTGAAAAACTGTTTTTT. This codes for CAWSTAAEKLFF.

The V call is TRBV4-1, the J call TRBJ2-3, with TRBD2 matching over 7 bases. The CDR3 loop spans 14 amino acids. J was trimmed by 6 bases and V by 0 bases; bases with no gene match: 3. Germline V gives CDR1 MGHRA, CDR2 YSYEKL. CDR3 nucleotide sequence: TGCGCCAGCAGCCAAGATATGACTAGCGATACGCAGTATTTT. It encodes CASSQDMTSDTQYF.

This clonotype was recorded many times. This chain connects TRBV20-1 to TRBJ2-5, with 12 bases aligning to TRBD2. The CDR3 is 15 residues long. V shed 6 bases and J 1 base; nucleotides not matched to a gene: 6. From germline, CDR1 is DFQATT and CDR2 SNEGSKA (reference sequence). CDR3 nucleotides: TGCAGTGCAATACTAGCGGGAGGCTTCCAAGAGACCCAGTACTTC. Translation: CSAILAGGFQETQYF.

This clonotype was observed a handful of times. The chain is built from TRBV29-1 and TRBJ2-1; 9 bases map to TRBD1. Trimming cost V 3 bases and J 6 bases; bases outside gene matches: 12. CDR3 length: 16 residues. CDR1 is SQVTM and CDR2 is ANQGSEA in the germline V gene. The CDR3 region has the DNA TGCAGCGTTGATTTTTGGGGGACAGGGTATCGCAATGAGCAGTTCTTC. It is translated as CSVDFWGTGYRNEQFF.

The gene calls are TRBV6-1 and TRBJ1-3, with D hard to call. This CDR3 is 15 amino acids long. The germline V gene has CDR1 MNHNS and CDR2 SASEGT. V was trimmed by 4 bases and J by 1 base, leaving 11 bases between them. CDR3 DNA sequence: TGTGCCAGCAGTGTGACGGCACCTTCTGGAAACACCATATATTTT. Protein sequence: CASSVTAPSGNTIYF.

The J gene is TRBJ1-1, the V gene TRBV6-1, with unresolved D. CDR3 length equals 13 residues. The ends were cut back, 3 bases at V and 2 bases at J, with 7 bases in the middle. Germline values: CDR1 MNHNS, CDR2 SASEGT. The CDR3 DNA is TGTGCCAGCAGTGACCAGAGTAACACTGAAGCTTTCTTT. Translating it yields CASSDQSNTEAFF.

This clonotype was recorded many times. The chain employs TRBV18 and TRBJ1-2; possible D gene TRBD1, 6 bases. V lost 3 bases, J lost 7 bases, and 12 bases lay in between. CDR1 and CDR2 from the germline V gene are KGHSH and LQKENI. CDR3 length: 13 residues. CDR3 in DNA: TGTGCCAGCTCACCCAACAGGGAATTTGGCTACACCTTC. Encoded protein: CASSPNREFGYTF. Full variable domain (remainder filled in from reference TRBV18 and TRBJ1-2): NAGVMQNPRHLVRRRGQEARLRCSPMKGHSHVYWYRQLPEEGLKFMVYLQKENIIDESGMPKERFSAEFPKEGPSILRIQQVVRGDSAAYFCASSPNREFGYTFGSGTRLTVV.

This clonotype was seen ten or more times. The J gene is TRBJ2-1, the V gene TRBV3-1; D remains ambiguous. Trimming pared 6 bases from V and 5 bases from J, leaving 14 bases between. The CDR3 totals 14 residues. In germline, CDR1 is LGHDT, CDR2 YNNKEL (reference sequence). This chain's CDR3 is CASSRLQANNEQFF. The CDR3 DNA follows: TGTGCCAGCAGTAGACTCCAAGCCAACAATGAGCAGTTCTTC.

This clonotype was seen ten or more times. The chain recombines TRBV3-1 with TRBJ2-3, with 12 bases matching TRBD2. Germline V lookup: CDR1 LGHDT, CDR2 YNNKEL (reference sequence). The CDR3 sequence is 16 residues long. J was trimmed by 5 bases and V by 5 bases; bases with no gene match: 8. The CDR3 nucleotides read TGTGCCAGCAGCGCCCGGACTAGCGGGACGGGAGATACGCAGTATTTT. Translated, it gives CASSARTSGTGDTQYF.

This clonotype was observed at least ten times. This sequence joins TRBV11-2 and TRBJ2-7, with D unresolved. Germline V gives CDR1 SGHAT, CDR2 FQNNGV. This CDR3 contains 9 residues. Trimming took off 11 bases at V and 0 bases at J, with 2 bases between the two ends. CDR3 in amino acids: CAGSYEQYF. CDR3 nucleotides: TGTGCCGGCTCCTACGAGCAGTACTTC.

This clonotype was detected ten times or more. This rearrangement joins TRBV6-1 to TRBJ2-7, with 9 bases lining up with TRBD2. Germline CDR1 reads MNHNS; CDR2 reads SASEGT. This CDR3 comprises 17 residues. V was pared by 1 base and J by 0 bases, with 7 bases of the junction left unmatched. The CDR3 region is CASSEGFLAGNSYEQYF. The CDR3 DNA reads TGTGCCAGCAGTGAAGGGTTTCTAGCGGGAAACTCCTACGAGCAGTACTTC.

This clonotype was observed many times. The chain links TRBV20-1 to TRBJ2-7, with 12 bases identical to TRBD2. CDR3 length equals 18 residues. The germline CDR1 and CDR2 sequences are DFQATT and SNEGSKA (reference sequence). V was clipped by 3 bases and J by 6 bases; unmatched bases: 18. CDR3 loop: CSARFHGLAGGPLGEQYF. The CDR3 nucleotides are TGCAGTGCTAGGTTCCATGGGCTAGCGGGAGGGCCGCTTGGCGAGCAGTACTTC.

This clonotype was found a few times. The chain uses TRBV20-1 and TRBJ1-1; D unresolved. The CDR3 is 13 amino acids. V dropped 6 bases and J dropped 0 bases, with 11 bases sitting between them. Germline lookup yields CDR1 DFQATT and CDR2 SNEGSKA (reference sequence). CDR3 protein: CSAPNRMNTEAFF. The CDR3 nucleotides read TGCAGTGCCCCCAATCGCATGAACACTGAAGCTTTCTTT.

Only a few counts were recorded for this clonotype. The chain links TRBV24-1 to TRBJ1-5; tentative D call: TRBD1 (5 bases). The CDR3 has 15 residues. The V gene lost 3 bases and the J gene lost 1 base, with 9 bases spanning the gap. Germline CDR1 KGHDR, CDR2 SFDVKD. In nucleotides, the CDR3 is TGTGCCACCAGTGATCGATGGGACAGCAATCAGCCCCAGCATTTT. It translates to CATSDRWDSNQPQHF.

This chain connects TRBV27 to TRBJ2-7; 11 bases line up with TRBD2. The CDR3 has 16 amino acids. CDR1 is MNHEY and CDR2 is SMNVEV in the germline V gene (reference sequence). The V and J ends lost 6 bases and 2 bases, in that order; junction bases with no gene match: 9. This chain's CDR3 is CASSRQASGRPYEQYF. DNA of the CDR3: TGTGCCAGCAGCCGTCAAGCTAGCGGGAGGCCCTACGAGCAGTACTTC.

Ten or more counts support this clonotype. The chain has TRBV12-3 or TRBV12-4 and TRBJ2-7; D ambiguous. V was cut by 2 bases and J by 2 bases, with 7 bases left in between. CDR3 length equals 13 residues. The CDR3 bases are TGTGCCAGCAGTTTATATTTCACCTACGAGCAGTACTTC. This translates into CASSLYFTYEQYF.

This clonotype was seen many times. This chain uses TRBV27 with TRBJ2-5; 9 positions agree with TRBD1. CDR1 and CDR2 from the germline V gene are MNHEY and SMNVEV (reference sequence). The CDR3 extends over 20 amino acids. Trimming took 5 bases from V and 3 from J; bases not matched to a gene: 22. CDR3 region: CASSLLPYPGQGPLKETQYF. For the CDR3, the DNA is TGTGCCAGCAGTCTACTGCCTTATCCGGGACAGGGCCCGTTAAAAGAGACCCAGTACTTC.

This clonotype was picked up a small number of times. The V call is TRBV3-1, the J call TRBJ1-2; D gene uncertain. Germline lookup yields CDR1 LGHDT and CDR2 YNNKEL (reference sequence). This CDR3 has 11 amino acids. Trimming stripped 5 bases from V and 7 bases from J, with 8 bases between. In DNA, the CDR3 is TGTGCCAGCAGCTCGTCCGTTGGCTACACCTTC. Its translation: CASSSSVGYTF.